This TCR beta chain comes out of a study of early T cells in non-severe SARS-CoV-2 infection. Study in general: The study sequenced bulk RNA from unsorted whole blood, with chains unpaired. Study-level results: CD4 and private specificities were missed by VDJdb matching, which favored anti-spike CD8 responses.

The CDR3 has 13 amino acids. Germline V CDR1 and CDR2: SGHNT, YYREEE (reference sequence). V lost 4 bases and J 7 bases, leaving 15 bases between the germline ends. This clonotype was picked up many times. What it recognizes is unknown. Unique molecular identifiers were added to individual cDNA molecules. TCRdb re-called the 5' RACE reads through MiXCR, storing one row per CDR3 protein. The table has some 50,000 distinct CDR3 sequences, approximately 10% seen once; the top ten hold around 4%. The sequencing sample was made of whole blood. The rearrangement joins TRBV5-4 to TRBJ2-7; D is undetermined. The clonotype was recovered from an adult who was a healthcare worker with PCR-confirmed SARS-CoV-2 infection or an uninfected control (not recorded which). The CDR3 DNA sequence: TGTGCCAGCAGCCTAGACTCTACTTGGGAGCAGTACTTC. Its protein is CASSLDSTWEQYF.